This T cell receptor beta chain stems from a study of blood T cell repertoires in COVID-19. Study-wide background: The study drew acute and convalescent COVID-19 samples from the United States, Italy and Spain. T cells, B-cell-depleted T cells, or PBMCs supplied cDNA or gDNA.

Sequenced by immunoSEQ multiplex PCR; TCRdb stores in-frame clones only, minus some. The sample records 150,000 to 200,000 clones, more than 75% being singletons. The CDR3 spans 17 residues. V lost 5 bases and J lost 9, with 26 bases in between. The germline CDR1 and CDR2 sequences are SGHAT and FQNNGV. The receptor was isolated from a woman between 45 and 65 years old with active or convalescent COVID-19. The sample taken for sequencing was peripheral blood. The chain recombines TRBV11-2 with TRBJ2-1; possibly TRBD1 for D (6 bases). CDR3 bases: TGTGCCAGCAGCCACAGACCGGGACAAGGGCACCTTAGTGAGCAGTTCTTC. Translation gives CASSHRPGQGHLSEQFF.